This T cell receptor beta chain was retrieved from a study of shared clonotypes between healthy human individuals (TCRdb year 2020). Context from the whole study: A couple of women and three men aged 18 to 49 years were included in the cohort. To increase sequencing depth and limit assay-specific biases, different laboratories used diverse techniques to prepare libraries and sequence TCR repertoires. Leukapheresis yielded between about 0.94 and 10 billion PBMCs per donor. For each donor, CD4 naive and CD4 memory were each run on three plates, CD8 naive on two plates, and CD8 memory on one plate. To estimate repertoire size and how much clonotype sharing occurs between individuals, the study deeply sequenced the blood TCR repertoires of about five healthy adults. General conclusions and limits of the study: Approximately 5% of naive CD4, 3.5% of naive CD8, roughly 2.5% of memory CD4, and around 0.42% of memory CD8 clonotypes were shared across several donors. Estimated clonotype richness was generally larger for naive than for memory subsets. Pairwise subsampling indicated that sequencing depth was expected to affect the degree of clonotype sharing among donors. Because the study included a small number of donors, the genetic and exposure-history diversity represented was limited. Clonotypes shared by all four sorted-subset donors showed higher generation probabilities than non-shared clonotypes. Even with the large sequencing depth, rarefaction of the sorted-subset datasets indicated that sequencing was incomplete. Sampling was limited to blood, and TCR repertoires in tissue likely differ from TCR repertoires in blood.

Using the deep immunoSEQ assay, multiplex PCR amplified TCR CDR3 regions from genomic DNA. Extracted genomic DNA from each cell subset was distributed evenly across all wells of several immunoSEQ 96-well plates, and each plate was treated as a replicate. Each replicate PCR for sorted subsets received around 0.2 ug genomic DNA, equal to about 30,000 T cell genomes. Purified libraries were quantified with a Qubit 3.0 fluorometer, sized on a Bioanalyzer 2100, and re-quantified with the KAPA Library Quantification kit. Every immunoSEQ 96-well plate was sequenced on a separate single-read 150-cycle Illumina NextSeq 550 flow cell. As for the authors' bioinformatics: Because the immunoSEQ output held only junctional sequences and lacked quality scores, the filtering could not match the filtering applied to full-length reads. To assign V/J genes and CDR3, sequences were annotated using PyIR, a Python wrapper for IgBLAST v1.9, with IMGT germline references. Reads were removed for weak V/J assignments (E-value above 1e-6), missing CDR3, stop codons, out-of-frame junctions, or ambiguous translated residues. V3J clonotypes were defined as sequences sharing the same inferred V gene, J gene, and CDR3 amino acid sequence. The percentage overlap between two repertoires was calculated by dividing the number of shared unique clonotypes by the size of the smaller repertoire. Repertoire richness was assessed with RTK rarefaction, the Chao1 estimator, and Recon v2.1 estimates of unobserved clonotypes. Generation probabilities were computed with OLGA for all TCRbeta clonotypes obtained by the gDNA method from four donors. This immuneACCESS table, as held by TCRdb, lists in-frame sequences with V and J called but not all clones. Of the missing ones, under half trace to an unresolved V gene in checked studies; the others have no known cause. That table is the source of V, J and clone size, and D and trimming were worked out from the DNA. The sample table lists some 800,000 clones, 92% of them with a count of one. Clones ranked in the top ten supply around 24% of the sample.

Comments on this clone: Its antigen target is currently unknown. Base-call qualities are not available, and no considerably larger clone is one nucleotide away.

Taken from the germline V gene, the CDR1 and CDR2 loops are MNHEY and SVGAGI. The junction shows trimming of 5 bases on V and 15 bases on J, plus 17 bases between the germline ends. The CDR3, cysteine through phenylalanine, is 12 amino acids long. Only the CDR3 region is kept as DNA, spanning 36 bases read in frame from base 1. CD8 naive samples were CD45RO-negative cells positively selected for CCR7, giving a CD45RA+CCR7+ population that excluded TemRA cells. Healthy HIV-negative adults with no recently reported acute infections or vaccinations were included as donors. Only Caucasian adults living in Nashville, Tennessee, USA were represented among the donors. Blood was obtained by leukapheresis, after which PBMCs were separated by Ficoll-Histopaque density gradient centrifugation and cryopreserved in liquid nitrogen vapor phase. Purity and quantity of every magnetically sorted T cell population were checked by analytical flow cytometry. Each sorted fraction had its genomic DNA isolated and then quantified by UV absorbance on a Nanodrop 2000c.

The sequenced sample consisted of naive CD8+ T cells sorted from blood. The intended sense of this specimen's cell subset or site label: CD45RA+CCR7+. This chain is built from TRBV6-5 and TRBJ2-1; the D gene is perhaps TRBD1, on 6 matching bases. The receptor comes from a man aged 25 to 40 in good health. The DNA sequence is TGTGCCAGCAGTGAAACAGGGTATGGGCTGTTCTTC. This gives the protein CASSETGYGLFF.